One and the same sample provided the 2 T cell receptor beta chains below, sequenced in a study of cytomegalovirus exposure and HLA in healthy donors. The primer mix had 60 Vbeta and 13 Jbeta primers. Clones were read by immunoSEQ multiplex PCR, and TCRdb kept only the in-frame ones, dropping some. This table has roughly 200,000 clones, 80% to 85% appearing once. Sample: PBMCs. Source of these receptors: a boy between 2 and 10 years old in good health and CMV-seronegative.

The CDR3 is CASSLGGSSYEQYF. The CDR3, as DNA: TGTGCCAGCAGCCTGGGCGGGAGCTCCTACGAGCAGTACTTC. The chain employs TRBV9 and TRBJ2-7; the match to TRBD2 covers 7 bases. The trim removed 4 bases at V and 0 bases at J, leaving 4 bases unmatched. Germline V CDR1 and CDR2: SGDLS, YYNGEE. CDR3 size: 14 residues.

The DNA of the CDR3 is TGTGCCAGCAGTCTACTCGGGACTAGCGGGGTCAACGAGCAGTACTTC. Its translation: CASSLLGTSGVNEQYF. The chain has TRBV27 and TRBJ2-7, with 13 nucleotides matching TRBD2. Germline V gene lookup returns CDR1 MNHEY and CDR2 SMNVEV (reference sequence). V trimming: 5 bases; J trimming: 5 bases; junction bases outside the gene matches: 9. The CDR3 runs 16 residues.